This T cell receptor beta chain was documented in a study of T cell responses to AZD1222 COVID-19 vaccine. The germline V gene encodes CDR1 SNHLY and CDR2 FYNNEI. This CDR3 is built from 18 residues. V was trimmed by 2 bases and J by 1 base, leaving 18 bases between them. Generated by immunoSEQ multiplex PCR, the TCRdb table keeps only in-frame clones and is missing some. The sample has 95,000 to 150,000 clones, 85% to 90% seen once; the top ten hold almost 4.5%. This chain uses TRBV2 with TRBJ1-5, with a weak D call TRBD1 (6 bases). This sequence originates from an adult in good health. This specimen was peripheral blood, taken on day 0 of AZD1222 vaccination. Written as DNA, the CDR3 is TGTGCCAGCAGTGAACGCTCGGGGGCGGCTTTGAGCAATCAGCCCCAGCATTTT. It translates to CASSERSGAALSNQPQHF.